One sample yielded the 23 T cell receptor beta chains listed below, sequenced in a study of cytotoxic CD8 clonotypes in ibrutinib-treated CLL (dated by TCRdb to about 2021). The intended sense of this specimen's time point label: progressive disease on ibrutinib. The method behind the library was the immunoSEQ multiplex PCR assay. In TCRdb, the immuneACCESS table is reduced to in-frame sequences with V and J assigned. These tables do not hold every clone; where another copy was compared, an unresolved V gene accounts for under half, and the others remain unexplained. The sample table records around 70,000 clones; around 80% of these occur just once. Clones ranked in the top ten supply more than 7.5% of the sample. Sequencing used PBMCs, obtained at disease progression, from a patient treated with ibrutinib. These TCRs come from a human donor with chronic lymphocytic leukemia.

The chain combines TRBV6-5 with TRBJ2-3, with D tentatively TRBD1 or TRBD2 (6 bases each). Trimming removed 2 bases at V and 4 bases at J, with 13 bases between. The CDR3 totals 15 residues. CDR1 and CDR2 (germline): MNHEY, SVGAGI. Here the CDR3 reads CASSYGGRWADTQYF. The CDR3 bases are TGTGCCAGCAGTTACGGGGGGCGTTGGGCAGATACGCAGTATTTT.

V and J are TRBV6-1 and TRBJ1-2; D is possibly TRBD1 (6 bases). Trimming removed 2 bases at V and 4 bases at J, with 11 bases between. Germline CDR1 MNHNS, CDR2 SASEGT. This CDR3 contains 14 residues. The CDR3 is CASSEQGHIYGYTF. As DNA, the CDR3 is TGTGCCAGCAGTGAACAGGGACACATCTATGGCTACACCTTC.

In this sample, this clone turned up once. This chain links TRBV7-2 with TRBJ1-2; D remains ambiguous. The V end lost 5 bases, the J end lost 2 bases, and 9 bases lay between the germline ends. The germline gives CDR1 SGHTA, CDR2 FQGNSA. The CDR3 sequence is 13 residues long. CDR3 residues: CASSTEGNYGYTF. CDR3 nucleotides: TGTGCCAGCAGCACGGAAGGGAACTATGGCTACACCTTC.

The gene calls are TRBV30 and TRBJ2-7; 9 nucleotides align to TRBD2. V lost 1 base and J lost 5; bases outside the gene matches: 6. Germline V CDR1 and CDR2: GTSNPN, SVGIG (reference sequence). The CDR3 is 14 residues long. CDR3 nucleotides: TGTGCCTGGAGTGGGCTAGCGGGATCGAACGAGCAGTACTTC. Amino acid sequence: CAWSGLAGSNEQYF.

Here the CDR3 DNA reads TGCGCCAGCCGGACAGGGGGAAAGAAAGATACGCAGTATTTT. It is translated as CASRTGGKKDTQYF. The chain links TRBV4-1 to TRBJ2-3; 10 bases are shared with TRBD1. The CDR3 extends over 14 amino acids. Germline trimming cut 8 bases from V and 5 bases from J; bases unmatched to any gene: 7. The germline V gene encodes CDR1 MGHRA and CDR2 YSYEKL.

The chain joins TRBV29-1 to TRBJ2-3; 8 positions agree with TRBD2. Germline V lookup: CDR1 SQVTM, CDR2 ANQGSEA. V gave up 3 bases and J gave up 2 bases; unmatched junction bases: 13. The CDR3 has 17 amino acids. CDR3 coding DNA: TGCAGCGTTGATGGGCAGCGGGGGCGGTTACTCACAGATACGCAGTATTTT. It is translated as CSVDGQRGRLLTDTQYF.

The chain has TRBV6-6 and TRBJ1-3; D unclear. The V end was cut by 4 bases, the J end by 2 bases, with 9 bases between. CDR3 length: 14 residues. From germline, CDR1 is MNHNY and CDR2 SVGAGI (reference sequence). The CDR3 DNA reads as TGTGCCAGCAGTTCCTCAGACACTGGAAACACCATATATTTT. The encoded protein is CASSSSDTGNTIYF.

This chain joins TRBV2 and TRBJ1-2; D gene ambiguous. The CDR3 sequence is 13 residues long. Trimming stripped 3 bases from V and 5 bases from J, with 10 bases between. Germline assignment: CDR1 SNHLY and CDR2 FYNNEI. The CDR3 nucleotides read TGTGCCAGCAGTGAGGAGGGAGTGTATGGCTACACCTTC. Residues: CASSEEGVYGYTF.

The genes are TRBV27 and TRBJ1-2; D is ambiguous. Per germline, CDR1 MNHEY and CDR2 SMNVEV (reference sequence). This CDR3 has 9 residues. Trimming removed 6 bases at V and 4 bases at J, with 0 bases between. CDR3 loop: CASSYGYTF. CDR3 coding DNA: TGTGCCAGCAGCTATGGCTACACCTTC.

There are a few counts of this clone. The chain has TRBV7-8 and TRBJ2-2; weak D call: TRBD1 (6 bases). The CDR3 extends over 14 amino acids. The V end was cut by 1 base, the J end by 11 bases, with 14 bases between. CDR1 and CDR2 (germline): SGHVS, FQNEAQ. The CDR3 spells CASSLVQGRAELFF. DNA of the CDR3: TGTGCCAGCAGCTTAGTACAGGGTAGGGCCGAGCTGTTTTTT.

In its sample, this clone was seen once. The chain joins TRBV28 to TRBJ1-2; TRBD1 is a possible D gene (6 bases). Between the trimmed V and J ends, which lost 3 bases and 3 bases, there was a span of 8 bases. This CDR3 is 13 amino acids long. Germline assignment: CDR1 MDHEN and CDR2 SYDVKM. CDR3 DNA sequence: TGTGCCAGCAGTTTTAGGGGGGACTATGGCTACACCTTC. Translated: CASSFRGDYGYTF.

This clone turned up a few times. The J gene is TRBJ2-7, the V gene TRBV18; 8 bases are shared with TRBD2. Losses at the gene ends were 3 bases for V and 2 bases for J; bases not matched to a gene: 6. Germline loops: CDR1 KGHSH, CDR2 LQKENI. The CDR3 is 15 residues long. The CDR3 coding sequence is TGTGCCAGCTCACCTCCCGGACTAGCCGCCTACGAGCAGTACTTC. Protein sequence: CASSPPGLAAYEQYF.

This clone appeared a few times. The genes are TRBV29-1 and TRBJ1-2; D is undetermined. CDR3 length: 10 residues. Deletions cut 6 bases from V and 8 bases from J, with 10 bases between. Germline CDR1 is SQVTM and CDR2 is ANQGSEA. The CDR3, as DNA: TGCAGCGTCAACTACTCCGGCTACACCTTC. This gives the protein CSVNYSGYTF.

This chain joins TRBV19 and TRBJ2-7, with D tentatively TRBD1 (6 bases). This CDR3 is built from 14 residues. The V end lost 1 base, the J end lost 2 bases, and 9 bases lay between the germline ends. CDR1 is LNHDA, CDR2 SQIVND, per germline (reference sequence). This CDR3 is CASSIVGATYEQYF. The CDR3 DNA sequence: TGTGCCAGTAGTATAGTGGGGGCTACCTACGAGCAGTACTTC. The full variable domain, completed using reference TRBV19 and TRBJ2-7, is DGGITQSPKYLFRKEGQNVTLSCEQNLNHDAMYWYRQDPGQGLRLIYYSQIVNDFQKGDIAEGYSVSREKKESFPLTVTSAQKNPTAFYLCASSIVGATYEQYFGPGTRLTVT.

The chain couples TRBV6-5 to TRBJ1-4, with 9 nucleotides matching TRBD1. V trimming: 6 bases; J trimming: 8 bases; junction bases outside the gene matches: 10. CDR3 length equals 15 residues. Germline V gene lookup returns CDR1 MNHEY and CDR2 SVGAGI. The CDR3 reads CASSRTGTGTEKLFF. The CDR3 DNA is TGTGCCAGCAGCCGTACCGGGACAGGGACCGAAAAACTGTTTTTT.

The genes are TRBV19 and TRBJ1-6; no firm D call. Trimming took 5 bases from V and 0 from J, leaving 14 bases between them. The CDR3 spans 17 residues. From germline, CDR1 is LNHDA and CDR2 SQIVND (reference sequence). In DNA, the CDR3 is TGTGCCAGTAGTTTTGGGCGAACTAGCTCCTATAATTCACCCCTCCACTTT. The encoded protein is CASSFGRTSSYNSPLHF. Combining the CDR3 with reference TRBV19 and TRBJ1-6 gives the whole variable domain DGGITQSPKYLFRKEGQNVTLSCEQNLNHDAMYWYRQDPGQGLRLIYYSQIVNDFQKGDIAEGYSVSREKKESFPLTVTSAQKNPTAFYLCASSFGRTSSYNSPLHFGNGTRLTVT.

The CDR3, as DNA: TGTGCCAGAAGCTACCACGGGTCAAAGTACGAGCAGTACTTC. Translation gives CARSYHGSKYEQYF. This sequence joins TRBV5-3 and TRBJ2-7; D is uncertain. TRBV5-3 is classed as an ORF, of uncertain function. The CDR3 totals 14 residues. The V gene lost 3 bases and the J gene lost 4 bases, with 14 bases spanning the gap.

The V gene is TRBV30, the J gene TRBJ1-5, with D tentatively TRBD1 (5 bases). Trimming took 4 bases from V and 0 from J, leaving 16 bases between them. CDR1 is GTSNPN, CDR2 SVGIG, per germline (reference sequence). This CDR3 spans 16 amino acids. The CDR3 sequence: CAWKSGGLYSNQPQHF. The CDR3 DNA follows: TGTGCCTGGAAAAGCGGGGGATTATATAGCAATCAGCCCCAGCATTTT.

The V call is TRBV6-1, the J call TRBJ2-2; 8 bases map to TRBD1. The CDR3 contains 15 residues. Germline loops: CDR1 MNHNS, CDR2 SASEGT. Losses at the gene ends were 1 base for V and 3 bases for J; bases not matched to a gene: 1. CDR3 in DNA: TGTGCCAGCAGTGAAGGGACAGGGCACACCGGGGAGCTGTTTTTT. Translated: CASSEGTGHTGELFF.

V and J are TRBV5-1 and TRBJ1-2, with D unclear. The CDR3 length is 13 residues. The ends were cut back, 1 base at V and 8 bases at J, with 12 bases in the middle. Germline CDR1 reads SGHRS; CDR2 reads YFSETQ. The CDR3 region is CASSLSRLQGYTF. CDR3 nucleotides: TGCGCCAGCAGCTTGTCACGGTTGCAGGGCTACACCTTC.

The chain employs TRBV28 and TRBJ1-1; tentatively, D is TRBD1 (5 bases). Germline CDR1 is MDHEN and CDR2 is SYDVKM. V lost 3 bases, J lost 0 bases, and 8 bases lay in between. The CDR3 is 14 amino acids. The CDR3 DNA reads TGTGCCAGCAGTTTTCAGGGAATGAACACTGAAGCTTTCTTT. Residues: CASSFQGMNTEAFF.

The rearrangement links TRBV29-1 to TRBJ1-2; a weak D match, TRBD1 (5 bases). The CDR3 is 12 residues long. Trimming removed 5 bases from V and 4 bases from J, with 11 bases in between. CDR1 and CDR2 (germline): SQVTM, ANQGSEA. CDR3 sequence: CSVIGDIYGYTF. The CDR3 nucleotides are TGCAGCGTTATAGGGGATATCTATGGCTACACCTTC.

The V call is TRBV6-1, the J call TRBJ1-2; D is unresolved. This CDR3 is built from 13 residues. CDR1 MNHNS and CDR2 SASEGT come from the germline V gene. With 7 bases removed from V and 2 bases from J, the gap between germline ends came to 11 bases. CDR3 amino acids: CASTPGVNYGYTF. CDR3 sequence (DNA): TGTGCCAGCACCCCCGGGGTAAACTATGGCTACACCTTC.